This TCR beta chain came from a study of regulatory T cells in long-lasting Graves disease. General observations from the study: Among samples with persistent disease, TRBV28, TRBJ1-2 and TRBJ2-5 were favored.

The CDR3 contains 16 residues. V lost 5 bases and J lost 2, with 17 bases in between. The germline V gene encodes CDR1 SGHAT and CDR2 FQNNGV. This clonotype was detected ten times or more. Its target is unknown. Construction of TCR beta libraries relied on iRepertoire HTBI primers and on Arm-PCR targeting CDR3 regions. TCRdb reanalysed the multiplex PCR reads using MiXCR and keeps one entry per CDR3 protein. The sample includes roughly 420,000 distinct CDR3 sequences, 11% to 15% seen only once; the top ten take under 20%. Time point reported: newly diagnosed GD, antithyroid drugs for less than 3 months. Construction of the TCR library relied on RNA isolated from PBMCs. These data were likewise used in another study, on T cells in Graves' hyperthyroidism and ophthalmopathy. According to that study: The TCR CDR3 first-round RT-PCR relied on the HTBI primer set. Blood also held most thyroid clonotypes expanded beyond 0.001. A median 6.5 months before onset, the model predicted ophthalmopathy.

This clonotype was sampled from a woman in her 50s with Graves disease. This sequence joins TRBV11-2 and TRBJ2-3, with a weak D call TRBD2 (6 bases). This specimen consisted of peripheral blood mononuclear cells (PBMCs), obtained at new diagnosis, from a patient treated with antithyroid drugs. The CDR3 sequence: CASSPGESRHTDTQYF. The DNA of the CDR3 is TGTGCCAGCAGCCCGGGGGAGAGTAGGCACACAGATACGCAGTATTTT.